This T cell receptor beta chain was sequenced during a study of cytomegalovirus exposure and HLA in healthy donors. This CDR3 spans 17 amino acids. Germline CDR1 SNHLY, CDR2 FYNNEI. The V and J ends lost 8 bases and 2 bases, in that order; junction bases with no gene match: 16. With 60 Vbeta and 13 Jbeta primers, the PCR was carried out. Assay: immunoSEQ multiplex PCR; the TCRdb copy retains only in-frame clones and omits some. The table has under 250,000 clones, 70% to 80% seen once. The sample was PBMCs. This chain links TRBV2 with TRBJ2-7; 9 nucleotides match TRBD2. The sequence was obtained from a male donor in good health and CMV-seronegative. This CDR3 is CASGSPFAREGTYEQYF. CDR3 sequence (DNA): TGTGCCAGCGGATCCCCGTTTGCGCGGGAGGGAACCTACGAGCAGTACTTC.